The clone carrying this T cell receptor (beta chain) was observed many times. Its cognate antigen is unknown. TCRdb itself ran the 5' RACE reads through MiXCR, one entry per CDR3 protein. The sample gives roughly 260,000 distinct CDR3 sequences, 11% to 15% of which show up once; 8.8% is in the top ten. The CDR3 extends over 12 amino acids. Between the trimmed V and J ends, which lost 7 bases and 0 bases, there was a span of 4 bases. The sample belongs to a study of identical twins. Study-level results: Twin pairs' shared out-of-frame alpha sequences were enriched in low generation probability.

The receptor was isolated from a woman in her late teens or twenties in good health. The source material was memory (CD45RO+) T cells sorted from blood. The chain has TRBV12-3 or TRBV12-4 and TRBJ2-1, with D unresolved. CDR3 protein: CASTYSYNEQFF. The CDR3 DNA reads TGTGCCAGCACTTACTCCTACAATGAGCAGTTCTTC.